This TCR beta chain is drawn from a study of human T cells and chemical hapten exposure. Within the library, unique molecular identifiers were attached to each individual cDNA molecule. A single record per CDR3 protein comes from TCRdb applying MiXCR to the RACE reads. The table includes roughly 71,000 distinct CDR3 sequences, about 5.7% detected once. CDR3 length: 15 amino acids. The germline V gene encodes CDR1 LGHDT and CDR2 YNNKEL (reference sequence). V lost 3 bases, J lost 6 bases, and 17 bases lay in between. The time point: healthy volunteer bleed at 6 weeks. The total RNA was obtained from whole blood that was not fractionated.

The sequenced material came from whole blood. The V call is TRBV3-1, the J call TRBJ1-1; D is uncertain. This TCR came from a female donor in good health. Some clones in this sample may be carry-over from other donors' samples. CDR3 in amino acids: CASSHLPGINAEAFF. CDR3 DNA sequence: TGTGCCAGCAGCCATCTTCCAGGCATCAACGCTGAAGCTTTCTTT.